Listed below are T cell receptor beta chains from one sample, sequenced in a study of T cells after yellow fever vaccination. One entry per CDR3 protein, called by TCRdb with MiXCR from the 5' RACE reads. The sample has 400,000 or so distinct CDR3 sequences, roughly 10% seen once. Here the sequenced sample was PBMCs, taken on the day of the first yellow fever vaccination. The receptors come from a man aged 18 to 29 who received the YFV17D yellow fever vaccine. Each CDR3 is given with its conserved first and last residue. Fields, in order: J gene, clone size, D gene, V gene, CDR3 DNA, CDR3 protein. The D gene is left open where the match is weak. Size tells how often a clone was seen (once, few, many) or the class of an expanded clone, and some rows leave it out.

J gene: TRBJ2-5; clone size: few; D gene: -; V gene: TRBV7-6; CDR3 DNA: TGTGCCAGCAGCTTAGCCACAGGGTTTCAAGAGACCCAGTACTTC; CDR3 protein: CASSLATGFQETQYF
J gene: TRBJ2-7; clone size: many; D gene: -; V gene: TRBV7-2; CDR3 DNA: TGTGCCAGCAGCTTCGAGAGGGGATTTACGATGCAGTACTTC; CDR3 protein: CASSFERGFTMQYF
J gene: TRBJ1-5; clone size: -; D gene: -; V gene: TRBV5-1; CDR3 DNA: TGCGCCAGCAGCTTGGATCAGGGGTTAAATCAGCCCCAGCATTTT; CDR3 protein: CASSLDQGLNQPQHF
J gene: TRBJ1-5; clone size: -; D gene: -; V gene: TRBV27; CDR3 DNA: TGTGCCAGCAGTTCACTAATCCTGGGACGGGGAGATCAGCCCCAGCATTTT; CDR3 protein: CASSSLILGRGDQPQHF
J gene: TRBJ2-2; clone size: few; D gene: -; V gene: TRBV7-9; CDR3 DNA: TGTGCCGGCCAGCAGGGATTAGCGAACACCGGGGAGCTGTTTTTT; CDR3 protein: CAGQQGLANTGELFF
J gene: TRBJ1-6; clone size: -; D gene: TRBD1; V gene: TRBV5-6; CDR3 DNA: TGTGCCAGGAGCCGGGGACAGAGGGATTCACCCCTCCACTTT; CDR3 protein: CARSRGQRDSPLHF
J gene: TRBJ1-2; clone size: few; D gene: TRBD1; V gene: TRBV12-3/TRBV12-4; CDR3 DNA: TGTGCCAGCAGTCGTATTAGTTTTCGACAGGGAAGGGACTATGGCTACACCTTC; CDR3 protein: CASSRISFRQGRDYGYTF
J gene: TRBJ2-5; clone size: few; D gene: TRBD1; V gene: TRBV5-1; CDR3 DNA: TGCGCCAGCAGCGGCGGGACAGGGGAAGGAGAGACCCAGTACTTC; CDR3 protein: CASSGGTGEGETQYF
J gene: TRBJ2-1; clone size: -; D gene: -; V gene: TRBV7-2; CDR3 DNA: TGTGCCAGCAGCTTTAACTCAGCCTACAATGAGCAGTTCTTC; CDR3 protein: CASSFNSAYNEQFF
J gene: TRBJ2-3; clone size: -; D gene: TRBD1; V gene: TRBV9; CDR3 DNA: TGTGCCAGCAGCGTAGAGGAGACAGGGGTCGCAGATACGCAGTATTTT; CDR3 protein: CASSVEETGVADTQYF
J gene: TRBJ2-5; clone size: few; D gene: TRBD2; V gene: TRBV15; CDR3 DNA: TGTGCCATAAGGCTAGCGGGGGGGCCGAAGACCCAGTACTTC; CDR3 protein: CAIRLAGGPKTQYF
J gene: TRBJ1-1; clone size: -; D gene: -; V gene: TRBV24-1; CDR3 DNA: TGTGCCACCAGTGATTTCCAGGCGAACACTGAAGCTTTCTTT; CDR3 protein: CATSDFQANTEAFF
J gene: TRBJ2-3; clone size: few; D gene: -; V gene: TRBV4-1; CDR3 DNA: TGCGCCAGCAGCCAAGTAGTGGGGCCACGCACAGATACGCAGTATTTT; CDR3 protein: CASSQVVGPRTDTQYF
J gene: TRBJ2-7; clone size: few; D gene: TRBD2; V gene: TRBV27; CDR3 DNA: TGTGCCAGCTCCCTAGCGGGGGGTGTTACCTCCTACGAGCAGTACTTC; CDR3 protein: CASSLAGGVTSYEQYF
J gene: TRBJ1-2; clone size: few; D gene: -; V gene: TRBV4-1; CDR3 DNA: TGCGCCAGCAGCCAAGAAGGTCTACGGACCTATGGCTACACCTTC; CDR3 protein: CASSQEGLRTYGYTF
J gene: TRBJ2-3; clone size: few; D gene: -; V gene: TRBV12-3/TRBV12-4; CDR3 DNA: TGTGCCAGCAGTCCCTACTTGACAGATACGCAGTATTTT; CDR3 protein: CASSPYLTDTQYF
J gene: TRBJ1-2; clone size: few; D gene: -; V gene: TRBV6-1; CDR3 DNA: TGTGCCAGCAGCTCCCTCGGGGGCGGCTATGGCTACACCTTC; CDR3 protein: CASSSLGGGYGYTF
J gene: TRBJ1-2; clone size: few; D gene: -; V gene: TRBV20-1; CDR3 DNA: TGCAGTGCTAGAGATGGGAATGGCTACACCTTC; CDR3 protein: CSARDGNGYTF
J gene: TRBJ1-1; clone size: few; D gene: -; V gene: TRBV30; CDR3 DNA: TGTGCCTGGGGAAACACTGAAGCTTTCTTT; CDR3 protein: CAWGNTEAFF
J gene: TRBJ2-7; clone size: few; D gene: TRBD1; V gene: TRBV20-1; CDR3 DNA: TGCAGTGCCGGACAGGGGTCATCCTACGAGCAGTACTTC; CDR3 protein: CSAGQGSSYEQYF
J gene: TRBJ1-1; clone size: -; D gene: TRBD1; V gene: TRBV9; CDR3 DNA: TGTGCCAGCAGTCTCGCGGGACAGCCGGGCGCTGAAGCTTTCTTT; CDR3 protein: CASSLAGQPGAEAFF
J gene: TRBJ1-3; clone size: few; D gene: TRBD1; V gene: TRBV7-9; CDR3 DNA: TGTGCCAGCAGCGCCCGACAGGGTAATATAGTGGACACCATATATTTT; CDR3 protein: CASSARQGNIVDTIYF
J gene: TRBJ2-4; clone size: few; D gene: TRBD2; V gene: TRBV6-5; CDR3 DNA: TGTGCCAGCAGTTACTTGGGACTAGGGGTCATTCAGTACTTC; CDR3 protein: CASSYLGLGVIQYF
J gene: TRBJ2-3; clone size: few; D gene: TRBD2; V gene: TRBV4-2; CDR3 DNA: TGTGCCAGCAGCCAAGTCGGGACTAGCGGGGTCAGGCCCACAGATACGCAGTATTTT; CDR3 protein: CASSQVGTSGVRPTDTQYF
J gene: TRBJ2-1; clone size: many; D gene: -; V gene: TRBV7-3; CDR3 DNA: TGTGCCAGCAGCAACTCCTACAATGAGCAGTTCTTC; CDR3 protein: CASSNSYNEQFF
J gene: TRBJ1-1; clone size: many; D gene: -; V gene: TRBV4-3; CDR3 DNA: TGCGCCAGCAGCCAAGACAGGAAAGGGCCTGAAGCTTTCTTT; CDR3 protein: CASSQDRKGPEAFF
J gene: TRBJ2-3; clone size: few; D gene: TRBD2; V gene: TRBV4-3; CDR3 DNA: TGCGCCAGCAGCGAGACTAGCGGGGGCTATACAGATACGCAGTATTTT; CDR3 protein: CASSETSGGYTDTQYF
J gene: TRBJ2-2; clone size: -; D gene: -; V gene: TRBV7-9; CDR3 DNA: TGTGCCAGCAGCGCCCCGACAGGAACGAACACCGGGGAGCTGTTTTTT; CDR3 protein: CASSAPTGTNTGELFF
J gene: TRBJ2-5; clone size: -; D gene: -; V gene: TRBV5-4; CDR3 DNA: TGTGCCAGCAGCTTCGGGAATAGCATGGAGACCCAGTACTTC; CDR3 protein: CASSFGNSMETQYF
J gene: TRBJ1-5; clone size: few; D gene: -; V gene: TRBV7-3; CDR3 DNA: TGTGCCAGCAGCCACCATCAGCCCCAGCATTTT; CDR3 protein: CASSHHQPQHF
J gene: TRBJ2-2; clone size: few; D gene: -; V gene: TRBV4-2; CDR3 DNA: TGTGCCAGCAGCCAAGACAGGGGAAGCACCGGGGAGCTGTTTTTT; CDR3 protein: CASSQDRGSTGELFF
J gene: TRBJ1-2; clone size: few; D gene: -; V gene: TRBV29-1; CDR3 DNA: TGCAGCGCTGGAGGGAGGGGAGGCGGCTACACCTTC; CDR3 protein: CSAGGRGGGYTF
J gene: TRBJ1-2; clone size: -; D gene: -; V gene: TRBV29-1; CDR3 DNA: TGCAGCGTTGAAGCGGGACATCGACGGGGCTACACCTTC; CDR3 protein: CSVEAGHRRGYTF
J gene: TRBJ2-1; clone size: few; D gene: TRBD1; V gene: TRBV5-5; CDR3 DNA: TGTGCCAGCAGCCCACAGGGGTATTACAATGAGCAGTTCTTC; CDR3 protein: CASSPQGYYNEQFF
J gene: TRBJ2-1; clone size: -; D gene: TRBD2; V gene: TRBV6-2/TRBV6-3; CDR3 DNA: TGTGCCAGCGGTACCCTAGCGGGGGGTTACAATGAGCAGTTCTTC; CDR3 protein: CASGTLAGGYNEQFF
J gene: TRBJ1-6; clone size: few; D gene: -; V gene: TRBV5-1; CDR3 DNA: TGCGCCAGCAGCCCCGAGGCGGGGGGCTATTCACCCCTCCACTTT; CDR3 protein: CASSPEAGGYSPLHF
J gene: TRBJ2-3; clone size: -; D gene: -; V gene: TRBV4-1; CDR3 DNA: TGCGCCAGCAGCCAAGAAATGGGGGCGGCGGATACGCAGTATTTT; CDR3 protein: CASSQEMGAADTQYF
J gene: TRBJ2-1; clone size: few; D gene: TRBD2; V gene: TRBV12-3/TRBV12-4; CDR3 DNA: TGTGCCAGCACCCGGCTAGCGGGGGGTAATGAGCAGTTCTTC; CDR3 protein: CASTRLAGGNEQFF
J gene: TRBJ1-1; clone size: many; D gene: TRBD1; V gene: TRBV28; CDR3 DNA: TGTGCCAGCAGCACAGGGGGCGCCGAGAACACTGAAGCTTTCTTT; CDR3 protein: CASSTGGAENTEAFF